Listed here are 3 T cell receptor beta chains from one sample, sequenced in a study of identifying expanded T cells in peripheral blood. This table comes from immunoSEQ multiplex PCR, and its TCRdb copy is limited to in-frame clones, with some not included. This table has tens of thousands of clones, roughly 84% appearing once. The sequenced sample was blood. The receptors derive from a person aged 18-70 years in good health.

This rearrangement joins TRBV11-2 to TRBJ2-7; D may be TRBD1 (5 bases). The CDR3 sequence is 13 residues long. Germline CDR1 SGHAT, CDR2 FQNNGV. V was cut by 5 bases and J by 5 bases, with 13 bases left in between. CDR3 nucleotides: TGTGCCAGCAGCCCAGGGCACCCGGACGAGCAGTACTTC. Translating it yields CASSPGHPDEQYF. The variable domain in full, with the rest retrieved from reference TRBV11-2 and TRBJ2-7, is EAGVAQSPRYKIIEKRQSVAFWCNPISGHATLYWYQQILGQGPKLLIQFQNNGVVDDSQLPKDRFSAERLKGVDSTLKIQPAKLEDSAVYLCASSPGHPDEQYFGPGTRLTVT.

V is TRBV10-3 and J is TRBJ2-7, with 11 bases lining up with TRBD2. Germline trimming cut 11 bases from V and 2 bases from J; bases unmatched to any gene: 5. The CDR3 runs to 13 residues. The germline CDR1 and CDR2 sequences are ENHRY and SYGVKD. CDR3 bases: TGTGCCGCAGGGACTAGCGGAACCTACGAGCAGTACTTC. Protein product: CAAGTSGTYEQYF.

The CDR3 coding sequence is TGTGCCAGCAGCCGTGGGGGAATCGCAGATACGCAGTATTTT. It is translated as CASSRGGIADTQYF. V usage is TRBV6-5 and J usage is TRBJ2-3; D is possibly TRBD1 or TRBD2 (5 bases each). The CDR3 runs 14 residues. Trimming left V 6 bases short and J 4 bases short, with 14 bases between. Germline V gives CDR1 MNHEY, CDR2 SVGAGI.